These 19 T cell receptor beta chains were all obtained from the same sample, sequenced in a study of T cell responses to AZD1222 COVID-19 vaccine. TCRdb's copy holds only in-frame clones and misses some; the assay was immunoSEQ multiplex PCR. Among 150,000 to 200,000 clones, approximately 95% were seen once, and the ten largest hold about 4.2%. This specimen was peripheral blood, taken on day 0 of AZD1222 vaccination. The receptors come from an adult in good health.

V gene TRBV5-1 combines with J gene TRBJ1-4, with TRBD1 identical over 10 bases. CDR1 SGHRS and CDR2 YFSETQ come from the germline V gene. This CDR3 has 16 amino acids. The junction had 8 bases not matched to a gene; V was cut back by 4 bases and J by 5 bases. The CDR3 nucleotides are TGCGCCAGCAGCAGACGACAGGGGGCGAAGAATGAAAAACTGTTTTTT. Its translation: CASSRRQGAKNEKLFF.

The V gene is TRBV5-5, the J gene TRBJ1-6; TRBD1 agrees at 8 bases. The germline gives CDR1 SGHKS, CDR2 YYEKEE (reference sequence). Trimming at V came to 4 bases and at J to 7 bases, leaving 10 bases not matched to a gene. This CDR3 contains 16 residues. In DNA, the CDR3 is TGTGCCAGCAGCCATGGACAGGGTCATCAGAATTCACCCCTCCACTTT. Its protein is CASSHGQGHQNSPLHF.

The chain combines TRBV6-1 with TRBJ1-6; possibly TRBD1 for D (5 bases). V lost 1 base and J lost 10, with 20 bases in between. Germline CDR1 MNHNS, CDR2 SASEGT. The CDR3 is 17 amino acids. CDR3 sequence reads: CASSEVVVAAGGSPLHF. The CDR3 DNA sequence: TGTGCCAGCAGTGAAGTGGTAGTTGCCGCCGGGGGGTCACCCCTCCACTTT.

The chain links TRBV7-2 to TRBJ1-6; D call uncertain. V was shortened by 4 bases and J by 6 bases, with 13 bases between the two germline ends. The CDR3 sequence is 15 residues long. Germline CDR1 SGHTA, CDR2 FQGNSA. The CDR3 region is CASSSSYGGNSPLHF. In DNA, the CDR3 is TGTGCCAGCAGCTCCTCCTACGGCGGTAATTCACCCCTCCACTTT.

This clone has only one observation. The rearrangement uses TRBV20-1 and TRBJ1-1; no firm D call. CDR1 DFQATT and CDR2 SNEGSKA come from the germline V gene (reference sequence). The CDR3 spans 11 residues. V was clipped by 0 bases and J by 6 bases, with 5 bases between them. CDR3 sequence: CSARESAEAFF. CDR3 coding DNA: TGCAGTGCTAGAGAGTCGGCTGAAGCTTTCTTT.

In this sample, this clone turned up a few times. The genes are TRBV6-4 and TRBJ1-1; D gene uncertain. Between the trimmed V and J ends, which lost 4 bases and 1 base, there was a span of 7 bases. The CDR3 length is 13 residues. Germline CDR1 is MRHNA and CDR2 is SNTAGT. CDR3: CASSVSSNTEAFF. Written as DNA, the CDR3 is TGTGCCAGCAGTGTTAGTTCGAACACTGAAGCTTTCTTT.

The J gene is TRBJ1-2, the V gene TRBV9, with D possibly matching TRBD1 (5 bases). The V gene's germline CDR1 is SGDLS and CDR2 YYNGEE. This CDR3 has 15 residues. V shed 0 bases and J shed 4 bases, with 13 bases lying between them. The CDR3 nucleotides read TGTGCCAGCAGCGTAGACCAGGACACAGTCTATGGCTACACCTTC. Its protein product is CASSVDQDTVYGYTF.

The rearrangement joins TRBV18 to TRBJ1-1; 7 bases are shared with TRBD1. Germline trimming cut 3 bases from V and 0 bases from J; bases unmatched to any gene: 7. Germline CDR1 KGHSH, CDR2 LQKENI. This CDR3 has 16 amino acids. CDR3 sequence: CASSPRGTALNTEAFF. CDR3 nucleotide sequence: TGTGCCAGCTCACCTCGTGGGACAGCATTGAACACTGAAGCTTTCTTT.

The V call is TRBV18, the J call TRBJ1-6; the D is unclear. CDR1 KGHSH and CDR2 LQKENI come from the germline V gene. Trimming took off 3 bases at V and 10 bases at J, with 19 bases between the two ends. The CDR3 is 16 amino acids. DNA for the CDR3: TGTGCCAGCTCACCGGAACGAGCGTTGGAGACATCACCCCTCCACTTT. It codes for CASSPERALETSPLHF.

This clone was seen only a few times. This chain joins TRBV3-1 (or the pseudogene TRBV3-2) and TRBJ2-3, with TRBD2 as a possible D gene (5 bases). Germline V lookup: CDR1 LGHDT, CDR2 YNNKEL (reference sequence). The V and J ends lost 3 bases and 2 bases respectively, with 12 bases between them. The CDR3 is 15 amino acids. In nucleotides, the CDR3 is TGTGCCAGCAGCCACGCCGGGGATAACACAGATACGCAGTATTTT. This encodes CASSHAGDNTDTQYF.

The rearrangement links TRBV18 to TRBJ1-5; D may be TRBD1 (6 bases). There are 18 residues in the CDR3. Deletions cut 3 bases from V and 0 bases from J, with 18 bases between. Germline assignment: CDR1 KGHSH and CDR2 LQKENI. The CDR3 loop reads CASSPTGPPWYSNQPQHF. The CDR3 nucleotides are TGTGCCAGCTCACCCACAGGGCCCCCTTGGTATAGCAATCAGCCCCAGCATTTT.

The chain combines TRBV5-6 with TRBJ1-4, with D perhaps matching TRBD1 (6 bases). Deletions cut 4 bases from V and 7 bases from J, with 14 bases between. The CDR3 loop spans 14 amino acids. Germline CDR1 and CDR2: SGHDT and YYEEEE. This chain's CDR3 is CASSLTGKGEKLFF. Written as DNA, the CDR3 is TGTGCCAGCAGCCTTACAGGGAAGGGTGAAAAACTGTTTTTT. Variable domain in full (rest from reference TRBV5-6 and TRBJ1-4): DAGVTQSPTHLIKTRGQQVTLRCSPKSGHDTVSWYQQALGQGPQFIFQYYEEEERQRGNFPDRFSGHQFPNYSSELNVNALLLGDSALYLCASSLTGKGEKLFFGSGTQLSVL.

This rearrangement joins TRBV11-2 to TRBJ1-2, with TRBD1 identical over 7 bases. V dropped 1 base and J dropped 1; count of bases not matched to a gene: 12. Germline V gene sequence: CDR1 SGHAT, CDR2 FQNNGV. The CDR3 length is 18 residues. The CDR3 DNA sequence: TGTGCCAGCAGCTTAGTGACCGCACAGGGGCACTTTAACTATGGCTACACCTTC. It encodes CASSLVTAQGHFNYGYTF.

V usage is TRBV9 and J usage is TRBJ2-7, with unresolved D. With 2 bases removed from V and 4 bases from J, the gap between germline ends came to 10 bases. The CDR3 runs to 13 residues. Germline lookup yields CDR1 SGDLS and CDR2 YYNGEE. CDR3: CASSVRPAYEQYF. The CDR3 nucleotides are TGTGCCAGCAGCGTCCGGCCAGCATACGAGCAGTACTTC.

The chain links TRBV3-1 (or the pseudogene TRBV3-2) to TRBJ1-4; 8 nucleotides agree with TRBD1. Losses at the gene ends were 6 bases for V and 10 bases for J; bases not matched to a gene: 7. This CDR3 has 13 residues. Per germline, CDR1 LGHDT and CDR2 YNNKEL (reference sequence). CDR3 nucleotide sequence: TGTGCCAGCAGTCACGGACAGGGAGGAAAACTGTTTTTT. Protein: CASSHGQGGKLFF.

The CDR3 loop is CASQDRENSPLHF. CDR3 bases: TGTGCCAGCCAAGACAGGGAAAATTCACCCCTCCACTTT. V usage is TRBV19 and J usage is TRBJ1-6, with 7 bases that match TRBD1. The ends lost 9 bases at V and 7 bases at J; junction bases unmatched: 6. This CDR3 is built from 13 residues. Germline CDR1 and CDR2: LNHDA and SQIVND (reference sequence).

The J gene is TRBJ2-7, the V gene TRBV13; no firm D call. V was trimmed by 2 bases and J by 5 bases, leaving 16 bases between them. The germline CDR1 and CDR2 sequences are PRHDT and FYEKMQ (reference sequence). This CDR3 spans 15 amino acids. The CDR3 protein is CASSLRPQELNEQYF. CDR3 DNA sequence: TGTGCCAGCAGCTTACGGCCGCAAGAGCTCAACGAGCAGTACTTC.

The rearrangement uses TRBV18 and TRBJ1-3, with 8 positions matching TRBD1. Germline CDR1 reads KGHSH; CDR2 reads LQKENI. With 3 bases clipped from V and 0 bases from J, the junction kept 7 bases outside the gene matches. There are 17 residues in the CDR3. DNA for the CDR3: TGTGCCAGCTCACCGGGACAGGCTGCCATCTCTGGAAACACCATATATTTT. Its translation is CASSPGQAAISGNTIYF.

This chain joins TRBV19 and TRBJ1-4; no definite D call. Trimming shortened V by 6 bases and J by 8 bases, and 13 bases separated the two germline ends. Looked up from germline, CDR1 is LNHDA and CDR2 is SQIVND (reference sequence). This CDR3 has 13 amino acids. The CDR3 spells CASSPNVEEKLFF. The CDR3 coding sequence is TGTGCCAGTAGCCCCAACGTCGAAGAAAAACTGTTTTTT. The full variable domain, in which reference TRBV19 and TRBJ1-4 provide the parts outside the CDR3, is DGGITQSPKYLFRKEGQNVTLSCEQNLNHDAMYWYRQDPGQGLRLIYYSQIVNDFQKGDIAEGYSVSREKKESFPLTVTSAQKNPTAFYLCASSPNVEEKLFFGSGTQLSVL.